This entry is about one T cell receptor beta chain. The antigen remains undetermined. This entry is derived from a study of glioma-infiltrating T cells after dendritic cell vaccination. Sequenced by immunoSEQ multiplex PCR; TCRdb stores in-frame clones only, minus some. The sample contains about 87,000 clones, approximately 90% of which appear only once. Germline V gives CDR1 WNHNN, CDR2 SYGVQD (reference sequence). The CDR3 runs to 13 residues. V dropped 7 bases and J dropped 3 bases, with 12 bases sitting between them. General observations from the study: Higher TCR clonality did not directly relate to longer survival.

The input for sequencing was blood, taken before dendritic cell vaccination. The chain recombines TRBV10-1 with TRBJ1-1; D unresolved. The sequence was obtained from a human donor with glioblastoma. In nucleotides, the CDR3 is TGCGCCAGCACCGTGGGCGGGGACACTGAAGCTTTCTTT. It codes for CASTVGGDTEAFF.